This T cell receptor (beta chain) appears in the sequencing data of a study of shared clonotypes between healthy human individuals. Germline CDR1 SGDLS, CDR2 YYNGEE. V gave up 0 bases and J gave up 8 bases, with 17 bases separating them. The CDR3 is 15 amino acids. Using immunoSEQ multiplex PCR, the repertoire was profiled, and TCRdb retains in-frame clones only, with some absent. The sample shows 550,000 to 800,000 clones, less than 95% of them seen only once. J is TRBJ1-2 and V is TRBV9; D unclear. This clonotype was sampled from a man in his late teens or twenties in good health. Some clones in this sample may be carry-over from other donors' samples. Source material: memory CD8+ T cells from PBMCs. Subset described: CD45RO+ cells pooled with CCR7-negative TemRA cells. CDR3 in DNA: TGTGCCAGCAGCGTAGGGGAGCGGTTTGATCTCGGCTACACCTTC. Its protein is CASSVGERFDLGYTF.